The present TCR beta chain was sequenced within a study of control samples from healthy donors and cancer patients. CDR3 length: 14 amino acids. Trimming took 6 bases from V and 4 from J, leaving 17 bases between them. Looked up from germline, CDR1 is SQVTM and CDR2 is ANQGSEA. The assay was immunoSEQ multiplex PCR, and TCRdb's table has in-frame clones only and misses some. Of about 150,000 clones detected, around nine tenths appear once; the ten largest clones hold 4.9%. The V and J genes are TRBV29-1 and TRBJ2-3, with D perhaps assigned TRBD1 or TRBD2 (5 bases each). Sequencing used blood. This TCR came from a man aged 25 to 45 in good health. The CDR3 reads CSVGTPGSSDTQYF. The CDR3 nucleotides read TGCAGCGTCGGGACCCCCGGTAGCTCAGATACGCAGTATTTT.